This TCR beta chain was captured by sequencing in a study of blood T cell repertoires in COVID-19. Across the whole study: The study drew acute and convalescent COVID-19 samples from the United States, Italy and Spain. Sample material is recorded as cDNA or gDNA derived from T cells, B-cell-depleted T cells, or PBMCs.

The V and J ends lost 3 bases and 1 base respectively, with 18 bases between them. CDR1 is SGHAT, CDR2 FQNNGV, per germline. The CDR3 has 17 amino acids. As processed by the authors: Nucleated cell counts were estimated from reference gene primer amplification. The table came from immunoSEQ multiplex PCR; TCRdb's copy has only in-frame clones and leaves some out. Clone size and V and J calls were adopted from that table, with D and trimming inferred from the DNA. The profile shows a few hundred thousand clones, around 88% of them singletons. The chain combines TRBV11-2 with TRBJ1-1; TRBD1 might be the D (5 bases). The sample taken for sequencing was peripheral blood. This TCR was recovered from a man aged 45-65 years with active or convalescent COVID-19. The CDR3 DNA reads as TGTGCCAGCAGCTTTTCCGGGGGTCCCTCCTCGAACACTGAAGCTTTCTTT. Translation: CASSFSGGPSSNTEAFF. The whole variable domain, remainder taken from reference TRBV11-2 and TRBJ1-1, is EAGVAQSPRYKIIEKRQSVAFWCNPISGHATLYWYQQILGQGPKLLIQFQNNGVVDDSQLPKDRFSAERLKGVDSTLKIQPAKLEDSAVYLCASSFSGGPSSNTEAFFGQGTRLTVV.